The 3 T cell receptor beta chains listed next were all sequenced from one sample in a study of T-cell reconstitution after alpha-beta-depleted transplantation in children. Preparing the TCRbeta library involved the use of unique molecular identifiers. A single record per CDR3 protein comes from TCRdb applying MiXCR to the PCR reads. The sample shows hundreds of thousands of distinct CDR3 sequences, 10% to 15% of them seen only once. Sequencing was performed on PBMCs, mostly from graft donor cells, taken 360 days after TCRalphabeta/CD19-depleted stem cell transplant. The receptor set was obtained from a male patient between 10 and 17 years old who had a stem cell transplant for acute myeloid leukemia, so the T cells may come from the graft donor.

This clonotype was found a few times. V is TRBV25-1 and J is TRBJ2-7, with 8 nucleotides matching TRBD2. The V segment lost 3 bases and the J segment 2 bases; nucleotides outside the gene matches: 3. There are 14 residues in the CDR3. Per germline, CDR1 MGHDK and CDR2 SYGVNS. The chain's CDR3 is CASSDLSGAYEQYF. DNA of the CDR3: TGTGCCAGCAGTGACCTTAGCGGGGCCTACGAGCAGTACTTC.

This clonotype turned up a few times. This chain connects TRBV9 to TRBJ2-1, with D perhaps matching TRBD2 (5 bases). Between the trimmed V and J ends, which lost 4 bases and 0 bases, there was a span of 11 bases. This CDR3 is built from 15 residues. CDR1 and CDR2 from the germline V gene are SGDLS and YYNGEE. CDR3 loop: CASSSAAGSYNEQFF. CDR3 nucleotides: TGTGCCAGCAGCTCCGCTGCGGGCTCCTACAATGAGCAGTTCTTC.

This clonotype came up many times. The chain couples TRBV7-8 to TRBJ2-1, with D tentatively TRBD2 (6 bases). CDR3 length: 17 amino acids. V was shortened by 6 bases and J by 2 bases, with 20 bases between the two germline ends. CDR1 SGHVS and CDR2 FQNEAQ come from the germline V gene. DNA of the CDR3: TGTGCCAGCAGTTCCAAGCGGGTGGTTAAGCCCTACAATGAGCAGTTCTTC. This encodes CASSSKRVVKPYNEQFF.